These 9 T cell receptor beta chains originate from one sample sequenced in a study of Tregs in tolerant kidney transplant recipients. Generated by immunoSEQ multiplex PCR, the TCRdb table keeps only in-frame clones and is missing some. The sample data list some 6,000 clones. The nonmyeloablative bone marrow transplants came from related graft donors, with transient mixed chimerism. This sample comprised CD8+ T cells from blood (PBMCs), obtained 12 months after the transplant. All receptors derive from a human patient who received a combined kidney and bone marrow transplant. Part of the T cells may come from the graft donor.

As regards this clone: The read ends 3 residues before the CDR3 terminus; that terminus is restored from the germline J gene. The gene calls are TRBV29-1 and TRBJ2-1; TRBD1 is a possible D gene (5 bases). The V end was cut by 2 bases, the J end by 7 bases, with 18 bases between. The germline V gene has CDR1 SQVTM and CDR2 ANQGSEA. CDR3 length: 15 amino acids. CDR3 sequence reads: CSVEYWQTKGNEQFF. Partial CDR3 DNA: TGCAGCGTTGAATATTGGCAAACCAAGGGGAATGAG.

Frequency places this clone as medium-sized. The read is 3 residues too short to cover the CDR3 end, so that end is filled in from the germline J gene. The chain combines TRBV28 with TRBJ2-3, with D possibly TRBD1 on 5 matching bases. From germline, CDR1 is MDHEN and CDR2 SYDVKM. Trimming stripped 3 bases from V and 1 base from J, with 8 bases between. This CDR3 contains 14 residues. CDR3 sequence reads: CASSFLQGTDTQYF. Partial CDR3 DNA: TGTGCCAGCAGTTTTTTACAGGGCACAGATACG.

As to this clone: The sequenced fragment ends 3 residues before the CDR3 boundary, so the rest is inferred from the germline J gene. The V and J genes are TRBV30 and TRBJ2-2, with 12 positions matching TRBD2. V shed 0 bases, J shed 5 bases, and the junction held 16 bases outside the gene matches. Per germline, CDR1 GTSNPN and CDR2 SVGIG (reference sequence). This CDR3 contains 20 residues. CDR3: CAWSVGRPETSGSFTGELFF. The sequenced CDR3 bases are TGTGCCTGGAGTGTAGGCCGGCCAGAGACTAGCGGGAGTTTTACCGGGGAG.

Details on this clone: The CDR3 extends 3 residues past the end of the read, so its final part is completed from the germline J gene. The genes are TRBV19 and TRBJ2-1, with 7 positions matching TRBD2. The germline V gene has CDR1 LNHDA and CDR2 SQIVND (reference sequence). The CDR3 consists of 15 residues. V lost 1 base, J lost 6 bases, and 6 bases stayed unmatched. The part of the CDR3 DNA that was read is TGTGCCAGTAGTATAGTGGCGGGAGTTGTCAATGAG. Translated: CASSIVAGVVNE. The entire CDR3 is CASSIVAGVVNEQFF.

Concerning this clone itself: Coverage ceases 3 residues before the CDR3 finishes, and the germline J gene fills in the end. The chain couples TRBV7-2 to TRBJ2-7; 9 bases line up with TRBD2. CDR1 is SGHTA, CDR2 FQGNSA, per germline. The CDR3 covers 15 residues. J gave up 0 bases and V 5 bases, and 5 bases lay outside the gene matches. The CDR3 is CASSPSGTSSYEQYF. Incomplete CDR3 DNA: TGTGCCAGCAGCCCTAGCGGGACCAGCTCCTACGAG.

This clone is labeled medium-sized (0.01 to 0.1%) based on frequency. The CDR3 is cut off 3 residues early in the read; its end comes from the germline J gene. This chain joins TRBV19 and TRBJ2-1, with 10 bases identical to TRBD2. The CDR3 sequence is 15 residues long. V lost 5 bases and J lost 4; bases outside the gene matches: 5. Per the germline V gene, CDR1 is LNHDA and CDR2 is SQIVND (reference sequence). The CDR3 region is CASSPGLAEYNEQFF. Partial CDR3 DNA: TGTGCCAGTAGTCCCGGACTAGCGGAATACAATGAG.

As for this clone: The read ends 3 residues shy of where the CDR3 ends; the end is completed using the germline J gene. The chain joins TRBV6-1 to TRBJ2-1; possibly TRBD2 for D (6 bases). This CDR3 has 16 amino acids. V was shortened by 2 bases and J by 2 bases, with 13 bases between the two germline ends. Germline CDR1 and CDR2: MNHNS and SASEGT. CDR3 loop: CASSELAWAPYNEQFF. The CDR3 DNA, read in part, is TGTGCCAGCAGTGAACTAGCGTGGGCCCCCTACAATGAG.

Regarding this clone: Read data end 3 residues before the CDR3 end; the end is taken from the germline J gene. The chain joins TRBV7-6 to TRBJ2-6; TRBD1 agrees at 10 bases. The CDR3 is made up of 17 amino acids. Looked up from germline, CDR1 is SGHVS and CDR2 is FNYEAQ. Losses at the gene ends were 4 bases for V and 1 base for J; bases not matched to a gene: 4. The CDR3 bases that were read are TGTGCCAGCAGCTCGGGGACAGGGGAATCTGGGGCCAACGTC. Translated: CASSSGTGESGANV. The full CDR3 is CASSSGTGESGANVLTF.

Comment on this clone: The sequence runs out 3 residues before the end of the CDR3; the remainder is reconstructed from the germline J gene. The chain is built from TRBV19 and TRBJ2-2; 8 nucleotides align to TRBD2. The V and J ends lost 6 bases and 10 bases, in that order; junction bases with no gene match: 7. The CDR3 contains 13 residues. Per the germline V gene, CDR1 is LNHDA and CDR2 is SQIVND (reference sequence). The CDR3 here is CASRNSGMAELFF. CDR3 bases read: TGTGCCAGTAGGAATAGCGGGATGGCGGAG.